A selection of T cell receptor beta chains follows, all from one sample in a study of siplizumab effects on memory and regulatory T cells. The method was immunoSEQ multiplex PCR; TCRdb's version includes in-frame clones alone and lacks a portion of them. The table records fewer than 60,000 clones, more than 85% of them present only once. The specimen was CD8+ T cells sorted from blood. The receptors originated from a human donor in good health. CDR3s leave out the opening cysteine and the closing phenylalanine or tryptophan.

v_gene	j_gene	CDR3aa
TRBV27	TRBJ2-7	ASSINRYEQY
TRBV20-1	TRBJ2-3	SGIADTQY
TRBV27	TRBJ2-1	ASSLSTSSSWNEQF
TRBV7-3	TRBJ1-2	ASSPGLNYGYT
TRBV28	TRBJ2-1	ASSLYPSGRYNEQF
TRBV15	TRBJ2-1	ATSREVLAARTPSYNEQF
TRBV15	TRBJ2-7	ATSRDADFPYEQY
TRBV27	TRBJ2-4	ASRALSTADIQY
TRBV11-2	TRBJ2-2	ASGPTGGGELF
TRBV19	TRBJ1-5	ASSIWGQGRQPQH
TRBV5-6	TRBJ2-1	ASSLGLAEYNEQF
TRBV11-2	TRBJ2-7	ASSSLGTGYDEQY
TRBV28	TRBJ1-3	ASSLSTPTGGYTIY
TRBV10-3	TRBJ2-7	ACGLAYEQY
TRBV9	TRBJ1-2	ASSVRSGKPDDSNYGYT
TRBV9	TRBJ2-2	ASSPTSGIGELF
TRBV9	TRBJ2-7	ASSVVPNYEQY
TRBV2	TRBJ2-1	ASSPRGVYNEQF
TRBV19	TRBJ2-7	ATQPGQIGDEQY
TRBV4-1	TRBJ1-1	ASSPYTGSTEAF
TRBV7-8	TRBJ2-2	ASSWRGYNFANTGELF
TRBV7-6	TRBJ2-1	ASSQVLASKGNEQF
TRBV6-6	TRBJ2-7	ASRESDFPAYEQY
TRBV7-9	TRBJ2-7	ASSLSPSGSPGNEQY
TRBV19	TRBJ1-1	ASSIRRGVNTEAF
TRBV27	TRBJ2-7	ASSPLMARYEQY
TRBV7-9	TRBJ2-1	ASSQGGEQF
TRBV27	TRBJ1-2	ASSFGPADGYT
TRBV30	TRBJ2-3	AWSLRSRASTDTQY
TRBV5-1	TRBJ2-1	ASSFWEGAHNEQF
TRBV7-9	TRBJ2-7	ASSLGSGDSYEQY
TRBV19	TRBJ1-5	ASSMAHRDLAQH
TRBV10-3	TRBJ2-1	AISESDLLGDEQF
TRBV2	TRBJ2-3	ASVSMAGVSTDTQY
TRBV7-3	TRBJ2-1	ASSTAGGPYNEQF
TRBV7-9	TRBJ2-7	ASSLVGYEQY
TRBV19	TRBJ2-5	ASTGNHPGETQY
TRBV7-9	TRBJ1-1	ASSLGGRAEAF
TRBV28	TRBJ1-2	ASSPQGLDYGYT
TRBV7-9	TRBJ1-5	ASSLGQAGQPQH
TRBV7-3	TRBJ2-3	ASSLKGWTDTQY
TRBV7-9	TRBJ1-2	ASSYGPGYT
TRBV5-6	TRBJ2-7	ASSFGTGAHEQY
TRBV27	TRBJ1-3	ASSLSHLPGDSGNTIY
TRBV11-3	TRBJ2-1	ASSLWGDNEQF
TRBV6-5	TRBJ2-1	ASSYSYEAYNEQF
TRBV11-2	TRBJ2-7	ASSPSPGLADKPSYEQY
TRBV2	TRBJ2-1	ASRTAGTYNEQF